This T cell receptor (beta chain) was identified during a study of a mutant IDH1 vaccine in newly diagnosed glioma (dated by TCRdb to about 2021). About the study as a whole: Vaccination started 4-6 weeks after radiotherapy alone, or was given together with temozolomide cycles in the groups whose treatment included chemotherapy. Longitudinal TCRB deep sequencing was done for 25 treated patients, wherever samples were available for exploratory analyses. The week-35 safety follow-up took place at visit V12, and the week-47 end of study took place at visit V13. Of the 25 to 40 patients who were treated, around 62% were male and approximately 40% were female, and the mean age was roughly 40 years. Before enrollment, most patients had been given radiochemotherapy with temozolomide as standard therapy, while the rest had received either radiotherapy alone or temozolomide alone. Peripheral blood samples were drawn at six visits, namely V03 (baseline), V05, V07, V10, V12 and V13. Study-wide conclusions, independent of this receptor: It was noted by the authors that analyses of patient blood samples could not be reproduced owing to sample limitations. Immune responses induced by the vaccine were seen in roughly 95% of patients across multiple MHC alleles. PBMC samples for TCRB deep sequencing were selected based on availability. No apparent relationship was observed between pseudoprogression and alterations in the top peripheral T cell clonotypes detected by TCRB sequencing.

Trimming removed 4 bases from V and 0 bases from J, leaving 16 bases between the germline ends. From the germline V gene (reference sequence), CDR1 is MNHEY and CDR2 is SMNVEV. The CDR3 runs 17 residues from the cysteine to the phenylalanine. Only the CDR3 DNA stays, 51 bases, in frame from base 1. Interpreted using the paper, the time point label stands for: week 47, end of study. A 20-mer mutant IDH1 peptide at 300 micrograms in Montanide made up each vaccine dose, which was injected subcutaneously together with topical imiquimod. Eight vaccinations were administered to patients in weeks 1, 3, 5, 7, 11, 15, 19 and 23, corresponding to visits V03 through V10. The donors had newly diagnosed IDH1-mutant astrocytomas of WHO grade 3 or 4 that showed loss of nuclear ATRX. The samples were drawn from NOA16, a multicentre, single-arm, open-label phase I trial in Germany that tested a mutant IDH1 peptide vaccine in humans for the first time. Genomic DNA for TCRB sequencing was isolated from EDTA blood with the DNeasy Blood and Tissue Kit.

A remark on this clone: Its antigen target is currently unknown. No per-base quality is available; no much larger clone lies one base away.

Libraries were prepared through the immunoSEQ multiplex PCR assay. The hsTCRB Kit was used according to the manufacturer's protocol to amplify rearranged TCR beta chain sequences. An Illumina MiSeq was used to sequence the TCRB libraries. The paper's processing steps were these. The kit vendor's proprietary platform handled demultiplexing, trimming and gene mapping. Held by TCRdb, this immuneACCESS table contains in-frame sequences only and omits some clones. Under half of the omission traces to an unresolved V gene where checked; the cause of the rest is unknown. D and trimming come from the DNA, and the V and J calls and clone size come from that table. This sample comprises tens of thousands of clones, 82% of them detected only once. The ten largest clones take up under 20% of the sample.

This sample comprised PBMCs, obtained from a glioma patient whose treatment included an IDH1 peptide vaccine. This sequence uses TRBV27 and TRBJ2-1, with no confident D gene call. The source is a man between 18 and 29 years old with glioma. Some clones in this sample may be carry-over from other donors' samples. The nucleotide sequence is TGTGCCAGCAGTTCTCCAATTGGCCGAAGCTCCTACAATGAGCAGTTCTTC. It specifies CASSSPIGRSSYNEQFF.